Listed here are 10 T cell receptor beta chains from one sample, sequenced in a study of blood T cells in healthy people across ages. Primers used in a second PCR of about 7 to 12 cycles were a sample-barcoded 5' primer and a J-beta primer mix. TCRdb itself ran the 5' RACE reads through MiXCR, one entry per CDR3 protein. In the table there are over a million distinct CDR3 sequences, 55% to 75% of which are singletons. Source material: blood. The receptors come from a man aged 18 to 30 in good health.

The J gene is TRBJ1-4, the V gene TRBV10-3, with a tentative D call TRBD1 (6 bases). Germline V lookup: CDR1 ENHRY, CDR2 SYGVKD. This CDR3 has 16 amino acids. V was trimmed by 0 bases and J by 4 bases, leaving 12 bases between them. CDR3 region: CAISESIGQINEKLFF. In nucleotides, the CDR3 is TGTGCCATCAGTGAGTCGATCGGACAGATTAATGAAAAACTGTTTTTT.

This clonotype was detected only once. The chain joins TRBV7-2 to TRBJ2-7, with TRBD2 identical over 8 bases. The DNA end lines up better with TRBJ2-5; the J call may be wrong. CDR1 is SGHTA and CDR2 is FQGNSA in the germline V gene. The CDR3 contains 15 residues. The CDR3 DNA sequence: TGTGCCAGCAACCCCCCGGGACTAGATCAAGAGACCCAGTACTTC. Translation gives CASNPPGLDQETQYF.

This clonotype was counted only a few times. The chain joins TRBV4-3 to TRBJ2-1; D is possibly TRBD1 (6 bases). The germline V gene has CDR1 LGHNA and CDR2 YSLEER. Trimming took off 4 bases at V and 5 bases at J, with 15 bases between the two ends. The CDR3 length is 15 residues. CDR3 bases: TGCGCCAGCAGCCGGAGTTCGGGACACCACAATGAGCAGTTCTTC. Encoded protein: CASSRSSGHHNEQFF.

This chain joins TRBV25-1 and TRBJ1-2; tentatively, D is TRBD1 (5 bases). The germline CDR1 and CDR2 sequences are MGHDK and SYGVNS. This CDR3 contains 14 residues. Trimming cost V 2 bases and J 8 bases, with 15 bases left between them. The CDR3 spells CASSEAGRGAGYTF. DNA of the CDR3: TGTGCCAGCAGTGAAGCAGGGCGGGGAGCCGGCTACACCTTC.

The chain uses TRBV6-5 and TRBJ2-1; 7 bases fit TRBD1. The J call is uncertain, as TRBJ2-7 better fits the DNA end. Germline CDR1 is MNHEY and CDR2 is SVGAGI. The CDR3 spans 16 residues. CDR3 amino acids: CASSYTRDSFYNEQYF. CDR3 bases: TGTGCCAGCAGTTACACCCGGGACAGCTTTTACAATGAGCAGTACTTC.

This CDR3 reads CASSHKSYEQYF. CDR3 DNA: TGTGCCAGCAGTCATAAATCCTACGAGCAGTACTTC. The chain joins TRBV6-6 to TRBJ2-7; unclear D gene. Trimming stripped 5 bases from V and 1 base from J, with 6 bases between. Germline-derived CDR1 and CDR2 are MNHNY and SVGAGI (reference sequence). The CDR3 covers 12 residues.

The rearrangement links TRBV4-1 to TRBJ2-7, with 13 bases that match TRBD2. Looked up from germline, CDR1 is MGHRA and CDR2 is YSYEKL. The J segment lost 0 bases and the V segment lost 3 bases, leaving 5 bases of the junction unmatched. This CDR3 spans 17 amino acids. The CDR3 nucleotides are TGCGCCAGCAGCCAGGGGACTAGCGGGACTAACTCCTACGAGCAGTACTTC. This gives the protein CASSQGTSGTNSYEQYF.

The CDR3 loop is CASSSSPSGRTEAFF. The CDR3 DNA reads as TGTGCCAGCAGTTCTTCCCCCTCCGGGCGGACTGAAGCTTTCTTT. This chain links TRBV28 with TRBJ1-1; no definite D call. Germline CDR1 MDHEN, CDR2 SYDVKM. The CDR3 loop spans 15 amino acids. V lost 4 bases and J lost 5, with 17 bases in between.

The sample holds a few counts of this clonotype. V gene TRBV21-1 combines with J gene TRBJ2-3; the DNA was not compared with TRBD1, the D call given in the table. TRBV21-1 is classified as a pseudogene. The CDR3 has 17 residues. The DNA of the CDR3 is TGTGCCAGCAGCAAAGCGAGCGCTCCCAGGGGCCCAGATACGCAGTATTTT. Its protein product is CASSKASAPRGPDTQYF.

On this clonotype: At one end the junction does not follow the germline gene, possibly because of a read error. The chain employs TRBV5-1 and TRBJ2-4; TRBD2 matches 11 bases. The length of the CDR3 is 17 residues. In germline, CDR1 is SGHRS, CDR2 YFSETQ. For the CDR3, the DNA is TGCGCCGGCAGACAGACCGGGACTAGCGGCACCAAAAACATTCAGTACTTC. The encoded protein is CAGRQTGTSGTKNIQYF.